This T cell receptor beta chain was captured in a study of Graves' ophthalmopathy and Graves' hyperthyroidism. The wider study: Untreated patients at initial diagnosis provided peripheral blood. Whole-study findings and limits: The model achieved 70.59% sensitivity and roughly 72% specificity for ophthalmopathy progression.

Trimming cost V 6 bases and J 6 bases; bases outside gene matches: 15. The CDR3 runs to 16 residues. Germline-derived CDR1 and CDR2 are MDHEN and SYDVKM. Notes on this clonotype: Its antigen is as yet unknown.

RNA served as the template for amplifying TCR beta CDR3 regions. First-round RT-PCR relied on HTBI primers, and a second-round multiplex PCR came next. MiXCR, applied by TCRdb to the multiplex PCR reads, yields one record per CDR3 protein. The data contain tens of thousands of distinct CDR3 sequences, approximately 45% of them singletons. Where ophthalmopathy was present, donors had moderate-to-severe activity, CAS ≥3, NOSPECS ≥4 and duration under 3 months. The PBMCs were taken from over 9.5 ml of fresh peripheral blood. The source is an adult woman with Graves' ophthalmopathy. The chain is built from TRBV28 and TRBJ1-1; 8 bases fit TRBD1. Source material: peripheral blood. In DNA form, the CDR3 reads TGTGCCAGCAGCCTCAGCGGGACAGGTCGTTTACCTGAAGCTTTCTTT. Residues: CASSLSGTGRLPEAFF. The entire variable domain, with the rest obtained from reference TRBV28 and TRBJ1-1, is as follows: DVKVTQSSRYLVKRTGEKVFLECVQDMDHENMFWYRQDPGLGLRLIYFSYDVKMKEKGDIPEGYSVSREKKERFSLILESASTNQTSMYLCASSLSGTGRLPEAFFGQGTRLTVV.